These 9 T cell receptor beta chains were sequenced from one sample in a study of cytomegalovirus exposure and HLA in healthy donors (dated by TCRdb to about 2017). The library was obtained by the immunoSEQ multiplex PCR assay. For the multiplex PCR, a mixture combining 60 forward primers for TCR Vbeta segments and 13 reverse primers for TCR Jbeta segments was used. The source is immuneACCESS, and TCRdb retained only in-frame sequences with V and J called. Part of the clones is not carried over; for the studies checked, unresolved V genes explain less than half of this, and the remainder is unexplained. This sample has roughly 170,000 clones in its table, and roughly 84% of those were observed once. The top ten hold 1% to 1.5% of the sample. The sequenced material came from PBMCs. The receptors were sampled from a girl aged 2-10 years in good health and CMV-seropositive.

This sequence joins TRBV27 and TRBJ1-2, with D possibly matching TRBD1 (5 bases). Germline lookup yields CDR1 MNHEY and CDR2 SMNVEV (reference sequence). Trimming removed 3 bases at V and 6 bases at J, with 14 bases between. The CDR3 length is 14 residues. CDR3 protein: CASSLRGGANGYTF. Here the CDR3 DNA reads TGTGCCAGCAGTTTGAGAGGAGGGGCGAATGGCTACACCTTC.

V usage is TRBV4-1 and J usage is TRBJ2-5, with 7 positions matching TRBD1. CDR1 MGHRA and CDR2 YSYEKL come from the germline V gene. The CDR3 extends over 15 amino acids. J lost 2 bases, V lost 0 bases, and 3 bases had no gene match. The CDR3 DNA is TGCGCCAGCAGCCAAGAAGGCAGGGGGCAAGAGACCCAGTACTTC. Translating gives CASSQEGRGQETQYF.

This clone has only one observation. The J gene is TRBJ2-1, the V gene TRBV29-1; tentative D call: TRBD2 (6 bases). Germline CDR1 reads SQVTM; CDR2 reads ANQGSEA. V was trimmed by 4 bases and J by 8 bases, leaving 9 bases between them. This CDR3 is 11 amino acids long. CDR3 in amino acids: CSVGGVHEQFF. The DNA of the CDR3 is TGCAGCGTTGGGGGGGTCCATGAGCAGTTCTTC.

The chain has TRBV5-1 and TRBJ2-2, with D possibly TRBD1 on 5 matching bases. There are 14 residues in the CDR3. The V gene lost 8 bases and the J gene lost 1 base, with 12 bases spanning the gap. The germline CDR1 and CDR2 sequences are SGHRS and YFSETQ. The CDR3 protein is CASTDIMNTGELFF. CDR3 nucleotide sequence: TGCGCCAGTACGGACATCATGAACACCGGGGAGCTGTTTTTT.

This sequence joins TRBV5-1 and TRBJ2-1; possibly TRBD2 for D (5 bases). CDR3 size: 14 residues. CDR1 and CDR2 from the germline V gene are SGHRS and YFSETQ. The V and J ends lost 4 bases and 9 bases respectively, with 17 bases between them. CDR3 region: CASSPGRELGEQFF. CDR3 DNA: TGCGCCAGCAGCCCCGGCCGGGAACTCGGTGAGCAGTTCTTC.

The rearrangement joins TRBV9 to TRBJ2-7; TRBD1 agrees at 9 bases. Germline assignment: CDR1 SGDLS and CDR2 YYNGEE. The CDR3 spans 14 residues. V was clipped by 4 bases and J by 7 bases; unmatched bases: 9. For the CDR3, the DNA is TGTGCCAGCAGCCCGGGACAGGGACGCCTGGAGCAGTACTTC. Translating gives CASSPGQGRLEQYF.

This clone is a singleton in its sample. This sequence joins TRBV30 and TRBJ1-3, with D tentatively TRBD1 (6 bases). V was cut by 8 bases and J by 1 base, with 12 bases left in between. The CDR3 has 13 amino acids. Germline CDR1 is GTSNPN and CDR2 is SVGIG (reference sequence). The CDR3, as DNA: TGTGCCGGGGGCCCAGTATCTGGAAACACCATATATTTT. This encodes CAGGPVSGNTIYF.

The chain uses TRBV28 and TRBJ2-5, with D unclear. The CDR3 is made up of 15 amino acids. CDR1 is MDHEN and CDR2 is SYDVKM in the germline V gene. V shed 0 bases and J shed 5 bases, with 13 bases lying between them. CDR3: CASSLWKTESETQYF. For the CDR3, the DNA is TGTGCCAGCAGTTTATGGAAGACGGAGTCCGAGACCCAGTACTTC. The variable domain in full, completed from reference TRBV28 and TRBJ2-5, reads DVKVTQSSRYLVKRTGEKVFLECVQDMDHENMFWYRQDPGLGLRLIYFSYDVKMKEKGDIPEGYSVSREKKERFSLILESASTNQTSMYLCASSLWKTESETQYFGPGTRLLVL.

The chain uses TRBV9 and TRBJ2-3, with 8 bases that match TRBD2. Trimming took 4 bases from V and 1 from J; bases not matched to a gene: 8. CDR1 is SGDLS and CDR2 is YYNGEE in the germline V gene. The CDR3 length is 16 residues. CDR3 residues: CASSTPGGVGTDTQYF. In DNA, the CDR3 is TGTGCCAGCAGCACCCCGGGGGGGGTTGGCACAGATACGCAGTATTTT.